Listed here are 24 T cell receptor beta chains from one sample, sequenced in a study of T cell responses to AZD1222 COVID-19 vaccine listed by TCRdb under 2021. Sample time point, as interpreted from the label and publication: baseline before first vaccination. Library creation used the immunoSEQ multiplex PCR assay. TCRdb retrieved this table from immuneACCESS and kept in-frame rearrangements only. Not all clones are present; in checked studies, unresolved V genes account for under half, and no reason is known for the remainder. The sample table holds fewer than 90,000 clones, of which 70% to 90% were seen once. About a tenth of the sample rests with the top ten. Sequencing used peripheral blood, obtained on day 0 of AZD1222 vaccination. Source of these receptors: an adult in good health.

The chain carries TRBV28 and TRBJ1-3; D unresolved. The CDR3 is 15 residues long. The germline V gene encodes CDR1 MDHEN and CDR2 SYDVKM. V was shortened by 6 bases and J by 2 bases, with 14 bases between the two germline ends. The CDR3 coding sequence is TGTGCCAGCAGCGACCACAGTCGGGCTGGAAACACCATATATTTT. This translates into CASSDHSRAGNTIYF. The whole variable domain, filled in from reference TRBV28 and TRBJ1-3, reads DVKVTQSSRYLVKRTGEKVFLECVQDMDHENMFWYRQDPGLGLRLIYFSYDVKMKEKGDIPEGYSVSREKKERFSLILESASTNQTSMYLCASSDHSRAGNTIYFGEGSWLTVV.

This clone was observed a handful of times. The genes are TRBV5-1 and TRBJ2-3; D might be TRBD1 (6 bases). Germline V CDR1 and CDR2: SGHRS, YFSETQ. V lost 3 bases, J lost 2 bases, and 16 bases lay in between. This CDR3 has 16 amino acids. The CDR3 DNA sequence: TGCGCCAGCAGCTCAGGGGCGGATCCCCTCACAGATACGCAGTATTTT. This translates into CASSSGADPLTDTQYF.

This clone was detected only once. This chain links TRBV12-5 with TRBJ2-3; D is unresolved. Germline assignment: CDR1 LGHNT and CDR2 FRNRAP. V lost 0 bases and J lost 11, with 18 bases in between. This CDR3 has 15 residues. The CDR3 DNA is TGTGCTAGTGGTTTGGTAAGAAACTTCTTTTGGAGGCAGTATTTT. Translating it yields CASGLVRNFFWRQYF.

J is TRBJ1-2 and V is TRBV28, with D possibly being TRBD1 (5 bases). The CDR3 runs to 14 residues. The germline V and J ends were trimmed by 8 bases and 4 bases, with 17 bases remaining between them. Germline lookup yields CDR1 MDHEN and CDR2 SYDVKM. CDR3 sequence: CASLSPGQAYGYTF. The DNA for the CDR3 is TGTGCCAGCCTATCCCCGGGGCAGGCCTATGGCTACACCTTC.

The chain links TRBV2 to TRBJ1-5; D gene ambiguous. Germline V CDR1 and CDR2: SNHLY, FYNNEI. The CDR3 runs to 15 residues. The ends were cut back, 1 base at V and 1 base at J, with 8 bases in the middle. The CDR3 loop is CASSEGGQSNQPQHF. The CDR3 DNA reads TGTGCCAGCAGTGAAGGAGGGCAGAGCAATCAGCCCCAGCATTTT.

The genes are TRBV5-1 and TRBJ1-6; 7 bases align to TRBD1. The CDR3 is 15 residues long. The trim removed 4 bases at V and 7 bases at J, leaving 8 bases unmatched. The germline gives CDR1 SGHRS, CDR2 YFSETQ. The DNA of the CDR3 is TGCGCCAGCAGCCCCTTAGGGGGACAGAATTCACCCCTCCACTTT. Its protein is CASSPLGGQNSPLHF.

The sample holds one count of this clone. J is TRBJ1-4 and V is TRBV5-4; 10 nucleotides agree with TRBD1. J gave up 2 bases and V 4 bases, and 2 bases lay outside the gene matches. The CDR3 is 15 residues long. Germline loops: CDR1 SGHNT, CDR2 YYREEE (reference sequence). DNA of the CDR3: TGTGCCAGCAGCAGGGGACAGGGGACTAATGAAAAACTGTTTTTT. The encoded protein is CASSRGQGTNEKLFF.

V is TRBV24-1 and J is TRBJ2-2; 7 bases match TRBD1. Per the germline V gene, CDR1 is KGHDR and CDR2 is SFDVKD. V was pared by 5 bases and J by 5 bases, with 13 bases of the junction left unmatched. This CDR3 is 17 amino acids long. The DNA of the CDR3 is TGTGCCACCAGTGCGGCAAGGGGGCAGTCGGGTACCGGGGAGCTGTTTTTT. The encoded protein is CATSAARGQSGTGELFF.

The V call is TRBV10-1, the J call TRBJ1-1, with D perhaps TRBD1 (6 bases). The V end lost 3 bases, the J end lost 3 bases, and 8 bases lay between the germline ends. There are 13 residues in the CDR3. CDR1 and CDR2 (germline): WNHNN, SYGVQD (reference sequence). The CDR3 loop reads CASSDSGDTEAFF. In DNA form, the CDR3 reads TGCGCCAGCAGTGATTCAGGGGACACTGAAGCTTTCTTT.

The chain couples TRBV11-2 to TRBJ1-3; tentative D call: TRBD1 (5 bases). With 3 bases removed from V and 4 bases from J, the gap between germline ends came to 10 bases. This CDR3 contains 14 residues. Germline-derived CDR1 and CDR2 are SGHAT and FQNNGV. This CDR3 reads CASSFRQGGNTIYF. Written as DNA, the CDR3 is TGTGCCAGCAGCTTTAGGCAGGGCGGAAACACCATATATTTT.

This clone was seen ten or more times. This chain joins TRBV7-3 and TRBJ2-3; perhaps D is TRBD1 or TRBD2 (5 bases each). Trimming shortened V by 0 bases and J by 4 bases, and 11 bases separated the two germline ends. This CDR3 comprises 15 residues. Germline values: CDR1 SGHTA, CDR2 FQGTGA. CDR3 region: CASSLTSGTSDTQYF. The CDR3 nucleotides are TGTGCCAGCAGCTTAACTTCAGGGACGTCAGATACGCAGTATTTT.

The CDR3 DNA reads TGTGCCAGCAGCCGTCAACTCCCGGGTGGACTAGCGGGAGATAGGGAGCAGTTCTTC. Its protein product is CASSRQLPGGLAGDREQFF. The chain recombines TRBV3-1 (or the pseudogene TRBV3-2) with TRBJ2-1; 13 bases fit TRBD2. The germline V gene has CDR1 LGHDT and CDR2 YNNKEL (reference sequence). The V and J ends lost 4 bases and 10 bases, in that order; junction bases with no gene match: 19. The CDR3 sequence is 19 residues long.

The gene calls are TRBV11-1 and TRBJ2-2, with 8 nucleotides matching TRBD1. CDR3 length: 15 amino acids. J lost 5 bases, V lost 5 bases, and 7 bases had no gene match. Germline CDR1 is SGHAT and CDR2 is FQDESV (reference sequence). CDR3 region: CASSHRTGQTGELFF. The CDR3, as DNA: TGTGCCAGCAGCCACCGGACAGGGCAGACCGGGGAGCTGTTTTTT.

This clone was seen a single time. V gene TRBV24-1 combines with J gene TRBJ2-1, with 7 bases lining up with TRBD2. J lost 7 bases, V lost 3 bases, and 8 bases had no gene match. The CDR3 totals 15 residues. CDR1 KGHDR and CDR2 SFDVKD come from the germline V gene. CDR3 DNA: TGTGCCACCAGTGATGCGTCGGGAGGAGTGAATGAGCAGTTCTTC. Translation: CATSDASGGVNEQFF.

Here the CDR3 reads CASASDRVNTEAFF. The CDR3 nucleotides read TGTGCTAGTGCCTCGGACAGGGTGAACACTGAAGCTTTCTTT. The V and J genes are TRBV12-5 and TRBJ1-1; the match to TRBD1 covers 8 bases. V was pared by 7 bases and J by 0 bases, with 4 bases of the junction left unmatched. The germline CDR1 and CDR2 sequences are LGHNT and FRNRAP. CDR3 length equals 14 residues.

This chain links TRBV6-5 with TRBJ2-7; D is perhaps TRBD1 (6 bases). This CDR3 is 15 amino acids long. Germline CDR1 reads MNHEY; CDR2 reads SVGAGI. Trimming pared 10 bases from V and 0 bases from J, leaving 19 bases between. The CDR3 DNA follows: TGTGCCACCAAAACCTCGGGACAACACTCCTACGAGCAGTACGTC. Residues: CATKTSGQHSYEQYV.

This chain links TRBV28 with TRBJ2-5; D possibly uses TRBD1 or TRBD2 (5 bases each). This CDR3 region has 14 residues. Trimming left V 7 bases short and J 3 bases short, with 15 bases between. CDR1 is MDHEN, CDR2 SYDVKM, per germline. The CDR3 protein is CASNTGRHEETQYF. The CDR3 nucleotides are TGTGCCAGCAATACGGGGCGGCATGAAGAGACCCAGTACTTC.

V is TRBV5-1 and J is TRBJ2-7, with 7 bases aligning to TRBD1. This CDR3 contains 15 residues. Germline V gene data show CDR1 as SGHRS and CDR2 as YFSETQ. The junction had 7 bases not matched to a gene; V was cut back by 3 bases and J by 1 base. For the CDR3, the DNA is TGCGCCAGCAGCTCAGGGGACAGCACATCCTACGAGCAGTACTTC. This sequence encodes CASSSGDSTSYEQYF. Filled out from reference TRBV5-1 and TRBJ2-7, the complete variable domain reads KAGVTQTPRYLIKTRGQQVTLSCSPISGHRSVSWYQQTPGQGLQFLFEYFSETQRNKGNFPGRFSGRQFSNSRSEMNVSTLELGDSALYLCASSSGDSTSYEQYFGPGTRLTVT.

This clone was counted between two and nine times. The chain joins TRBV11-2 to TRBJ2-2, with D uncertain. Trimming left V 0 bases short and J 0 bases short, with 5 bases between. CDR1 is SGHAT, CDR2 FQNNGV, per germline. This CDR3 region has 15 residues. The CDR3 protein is CASSLDLANTGELFF. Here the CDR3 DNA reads TGTGCCAGCAGCTTAGATCTCGCGAACACCGGGGAGCTGTTTTTT.

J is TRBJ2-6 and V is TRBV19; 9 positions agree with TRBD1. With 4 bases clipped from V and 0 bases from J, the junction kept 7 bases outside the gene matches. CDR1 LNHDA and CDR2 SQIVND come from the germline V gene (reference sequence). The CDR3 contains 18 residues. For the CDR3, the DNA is TGTGCCAGTAGTAAACAGGGGGCTGGCGGCTCTGGGGCCAACGTCCTGACTTTC. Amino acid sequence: CASSKQGAGGSGANVLTF.

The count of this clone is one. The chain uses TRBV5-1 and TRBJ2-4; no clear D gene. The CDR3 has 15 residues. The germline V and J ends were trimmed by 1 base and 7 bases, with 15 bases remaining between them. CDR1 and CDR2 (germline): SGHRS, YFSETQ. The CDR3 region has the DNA TGCGCCAGCAGCTTGAAGTCGGATCCGCGTAACATTCAGTACTTC. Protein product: CASSLKSDPRNIQYF.

The CDR3 is CASSELAGGHNEQFF. The CDR3 DNA follows: TGTGCCAGCAGCGAACTAGCGGGAGGGCACAATGAGCAGTTCTTC. The V and J genes are TRBV7-9 and TRBJ2-1; 13 bases agree with TRBD2. The CDR3 runs to 15 residues. The J segment lost 5 bases and the V segment lost 5 bases, leaving 3 bases of the junction unmatched. Looked up from germline, CDR1 is SEHNR and CDR2 is FQNEAQ (reference sequence).

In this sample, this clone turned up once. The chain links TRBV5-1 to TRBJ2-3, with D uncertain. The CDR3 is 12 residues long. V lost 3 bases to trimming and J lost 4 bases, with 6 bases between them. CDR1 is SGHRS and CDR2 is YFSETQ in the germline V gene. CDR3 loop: CASSSIPDTQYF. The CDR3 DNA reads TGCGCCAGCAGCTCTATCCCAGATACGCAGTATTTT.

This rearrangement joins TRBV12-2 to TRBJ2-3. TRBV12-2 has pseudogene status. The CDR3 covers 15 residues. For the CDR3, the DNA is TGTGCAAGTCGCTTACGGGCTTGTGGCACAGATACGCAGTATTTT. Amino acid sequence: CASRLRACGTDTQYF.